The present T cell receptor (beta chain) was sequenced within a study of T cell changes during pregnancy in multiple sclerosis. V was pared by 5 bases and J by 3 bases, with 11 bases between. The CDR3 covers 13 residues. Germline V CDR1 and CDR2: SGHTA, FQGNSA. The protocol was immunoSEQ multiplex PCR, while the TCRdb copy is restricted to in-frame clones and leaves out a portion. The sample lists more than 35,000 clones, about 87% occurring once. This receptor was obtained from a female donor with multiple sclerosis, enrolled in a pregnancy study. This specimen consisted of CD4+ T cells from peripheral blood mononuclear cells, obtained before pregnancy. V gene TRBV7-2 combines with J gene TRBJ2-7; D gene ambiguous. The CDR3 DNA is TGTGCCAGCAGCCCAAGGAGAAGCTACGAGCAGTACTTC. It specifies CASSPRRSYEQYF.